This T cell receptor (beta chain) was identified during a study of cytomegalovirus exposure and HLA in healthy donors. Study-level information: The approximately 120 validation repertoires used the same platform as the 666 first-cohort repertoires, a later analysis reported.

Sequencing used immunoSEQ multiplex PCR; TCRdb keeps in-frame clones, though not all of them. Of under 85,000 clones in the sample, roughly 94% were seen once. Separate from the 666-subject first cohort, the approximately 120-subject validation cohort was the one that the donors belonged to. V lost 0 bases and J 6 bases, leaving 15 bases between the germline ends. This CDR3 has 15 amino acids. Germline CDR1 is SGHAT and CDR2 is FQDESV (reference sequence). The chain recombines TRBV11-1 with TRBJ2-7; TRBD1 might be the D (6 bases). This receptor was identified in a woman aged 18-29 years in good health and CMV-seropositive. Sequencing input: PBMCs. CDR3 coding DNA: TGTGCCAGCAGCTTAGCAGCTGGGTGGGGGCGCGAGCAGTACTTC. This gives the protein CASSLAAGWGREQYF.